A single sample gave rise to the 10 T cell receptor beta chains below, sequenced in a study of T cell responses to AZD1222 COVID-19 vaccine. The table came from immunoSEQ multiplex PCR; TCRdb's copy has only in-frame clones and leaves some out. The sample lists 200,000 to 250,000 clones, about 94% occurring once. This specimen consisted of peripheral blood, obtained 28 days after the second dose of the MenACWY control vaccine. Receptors originate from an adult who received the MenACWY meningococcal vaccine as a control.

V is TRBV25-1 and J is TRBJ2-1; 10 nucleotides match TRBD2. CDR1 and CDR2 (germline): MGHDK, SYGVNS. CDR3 length: 16 residues. Unmatched junction bases numbered 8, after V lost 2 bases and J lost 7 bases. CDR3 sequence: CASSETSGVGRNEQFF. The CDR3 nucleotides read TGTGCCAGCAGTGAAACTAGCGGGGTGGGCAGGAATGAGCAGTTCTTC.

The V gene is TRBV27, the J gene TRBJ2-5, with D unclear. Germline assignment: CDR1 MNHEY and CDR2 SMNVEV (reference sequence). The V end was cut by 2 bases, the J end by 0 bases, with 7 bases between. This CDR3 contains 14 residues. CDR3 sequence: CASSLRANQETQYF. In DNA, the CDR3 is TGTGCCAGCAGTTTAAGGGCTAACCAAGAGACCCAGTACTTC.

Comment on this clone: A junction boundary mismatches the germline segment, possibly from a read error. This chain connects TRBV19 to TRBJ2-1; 13 bases match TRBD2. This CDR3 is built from 16 residues. Germline lookup yields CDR1 LNHDA and CDR2 SQIVND (reference sequence). The CDR3 reads CASRITSGGARNEQFF. The CDR3 coding sequence is TGTGCCAGTCGTATTACTAGCGGGGGGGCAAGGAATGAGCAGTTCTTC.

This rearrangement joins TRBV5-1 to TRBJ2-5; tentatively, D is TRBD1 (6 bases). This CDR3 comprises 15 residues. Germline V gives CDR1 SGHRS, CDR2 YFSETQ. Between the trimmed V and J ends, which lost 1 base and 0 bases, there was a span of 10 bases. The chain's CDR3 is CASSLTRTDQETQYF. CDR3 nucleotide sequence: TGCGCCAGCAGCTTGACAAGGACAGACCAAGAGACCCAGTACTTC.

The V gene is TRBV7-5, the J gene TRBJ2-7; the table calls TRBD2, which could not be checked here. TRBV7-5 is a pseudogene. The CDR3 is 14 amino acids. CDR3 sequence: CARSLATSGSEQYF. The CDR3, as DNA: TGTGCCAGAAGCTTAGCGACTAGCGGGAGCGAGCAGTACTTC.

The chain joins TRBV3-1 (or the pseudogene TRBV3-2) to TRBJ2-3, with D maybe TRBD2 (6 bases). The CDR3 runs to 16 residues. Germline CDR1 and CDR2: LGHDT and YNNKEL (reference sequence). V lost 4 bases to trimming and J lost 5 bases, with 19 bases between them. The CDR3 bases are TGTGCCAGCAGCCGTGGAACGGGAGAACGAGGAGATACGCAGTATTTT. This translates into CASSRGTGERGDTQYF.

This sequence joins TRBV6-4 and TRBJ1-1; the D is unclear. V was trimmed by 6 bases and J by 3 bases, leaving 11 bases between them. The CDR3 spans 13 residues. Germline lookup yields CDR1 MRHNA and CDR2 SNTAGT. CDR3 sequence reads: CASSLNPYTEAFF. The CDR3 coding sequence is TGTGCCAGCAGCCTAAACCCGTACACTGAAGCTTTCTTT.

The rearrangement uses TRBV28 and TRBJ2-3; 7 nucleotides agree with TRBD1. CDR1 MDHEN and CDR2 SYDVKM come from the germline V gene. This CDR3 has 14 residues. Unmatched junction bases numbered 9, after V lost 5 bases and J lost 7 bases. The DNA for the CDR3 is TGTGCCAGCAGTCCCGTAGGGGGCAGGTATACGCAGTATTTT. Amino acids: CASSPVGGRYTQYF.

The chain couples TRBV9 to TRBJ2-1, with 13 bases fitting TRBD2. This CDR3 is built from 17 residues. Per the germline V gene, CDR1 is SGDLS and CDR2 is YYNGEE. J gave up 7 bases and V 0 bases, and 7 bases lay outside the gene matches. The chain's CDR3 is CASSVELAGGPGNEQFF. CDR3 in DNA: TGTGCCAGCAGCGTAGAACTAGCGGGAGGGCCGGGGAATGAGCAGTTCTTC.

There are a few counts of this clone. The chain carries TRBV29-1 and TRBJ2-7, with D possibly matching TRBD1 (6 bases). Germline V lookup: CDR1 SQVTM, CDR2 ANQGSEA. CDR3 length: 12 amino acids. V lost 6 bases and J 3 bases, leaving 12 bases between the germline ends. The CDR3 bases are TGCAGCGTAGCCCGGGACAACTACGAGCAGTACTTC. This gives the protein CSVARDNYEQYF.